The 8 T cell receptor beta chains listed next were all sequenced from one sample in a study of vaccination and CD4 T cells after COVID-19. The treatment: approximately nine-day PBMC culture with coronavirus spike peptide pools or control peptides (ViraFEST assay). No antigen is known for these receptors. CD4+ T cells that had been cultured provided DNA sequenced with the Oncomine TCR Beta short-read assay. TCRdb recomputed calls from the PCR reads with MiXCR, one row per CDR3 protein. The profile shows 20,000 to 30,000 distinct CDR3 sequences, roughly 42% of them singletons. Sequencing input: CD4+ T cells from blood, cultured in vitro. The receptors derive from a human donor who had recovered from COVID-19.

This clonotype has a handful of counts. The chain couples TRBV7-2 to TRBJ2-3; D possibly corresponds to TRBD2 (5 bases). Germline V gene sequence: CDR1 SGHTA, CDR2 FQGNSA. The CDR3 length is 14 residues. Deletions cut 3 bases from V and 3 bases from J, with 10 bases between. The CDR3 loop is CASSFASYTDTQYF. As DNA, the CDR3 is TGTGCCAGCAGCTTTGCTAGCTATACAGATACGCAGTATTTT.

The V gene is TRBV7-2, the J gene TRBJ2-5, with TRBD1 as a possible D gene (5 bases). The CDR3 consists of 15 residues. Germline V gene data show CDR1 as SGHTA and CDR2 as FQGNSA. V lost 1 base to trimming and J lost 6 bases, with 15 bases between them. The CDR3 is CASSLVVTDTQTQYF. The CDR3 DNA follows: TGTGCCAGCAGCTTAGTGGTGACAGACACACAGACCCAGTACTTC.

The chain combines TRBV18 with TRBJ2-7; 12 bases align to TRBD2. The germline V gene has CDR1 KGHSH and CDR2 LQKENI. The CDR3 length is 16 residues. Trimming took 4 bases from V and 7 from J; bases not matched to a gene: 11. This CDR3 reads CASSHPTSGRNREQYF. DNA for the CDR3: TGTGCCAGCTCACATCCGACTAGCGGGAGAAATCGAGAGCAGTACTTC.

This clonotype was picked up a small number of times. J is TRBJ1-2 and V is TRBV20-1; D is undetermined. CDR1 DFQATT and CDR2 SNEGSKA come from the germline V gene (reference sequence). Trimming removed 6 bases from V and 4 bases from J, with 21 bases in between. The CDR3 has 15 amino acids. The CDR3 sequence: CSASQGGPPLYGYTF. The CDR3 DNA sequence: TGCAGTGCCTCACAAGGCGGGCCACCGCTCTATGGCTACACCTTC.

The table lists this clonotype with a few counts. The chain uses TRBV15 and TRBJ2-3; maybe TRBD2 (5 bases). This CDR3 spans 15 amino acids. V lost 0 bases to trimming and J lost 1 base, with 8 bases between them. Germline assignment: CDR1 LNHNV and CDR2 YYDKDF (reference sequence). The CDR3, as DNA: TGTGCCACCAGCAGAGATCTGAGGGGCACAGATACGCAGTATTTT. It yields the protein CATSRDLRGTDTQYF.

The chain combines TRBV5-4 with TRBJ1-1, with 8 bases fitting TRBD1. This CDR3 contains 15 residues. Germline trimming cut 4 bases from V and 5 bases from J; bases unmatched to any gene: 10. CDR1 and CDR2 (germline): SGHNT, YYREEE (reference sequence). As DNA, the CDR3 is TGTGCCAGCAGCACAACTACAGGGGGGAGGACTGAAGCTTTCTTT. Translated, it gives CASSTTTGGRTEAFF. The full variable domain, its missing parts supplied by reference TRBV5-4 and TRBJ1-1, is ETGVTQSPTHLIKTRGQQVTLRCSSQSGHNTVSWYQQALGQGPQFIFQYYREEENGRGNFPPRFSGLQFPNYSSELNVNALELDDSALYLCASSTTTGGRTEAFFGQGTRLTVV.

This clonotype has more than one count but fewer than ten. The genes are TRBV6-5 and TRBJ1-5; 7 bases are a match to TRBD1. Germline lookup yields CDR1 MNHEY and CDR2 SVGAGI. Trimming took 0 bases from V and 7 from J; bases not matched to a gene: 3. The CDR3 is made up of 14 amino acids. This chain's CDR3 is CASSYSTGKQPQHF. CDR3 coding DNA: TGTGCCAGCAGTTACTCGACAGGGAAACAGCCCCAGCATTTT.

The chain links TRBV7-3 to TRBJ1-2; tentative D call: TRBD1 (5 bases). Trimming stripped 5 bases from V and 4 bases from J, with 8 bases between. Looked up from germline, CDR1 is SGHTA and CDR2 is FQGTGA. The CDR3 runs 12 residues. Written as DNA, the CDR3 is TGTGCCAGCAGCGCCGACAGCTATGGCTACACCTTC. Protein product: CASSADSYGYTF.